Ten or more counts support the clone carrying this T cell receptor beta chain. This sample's time point: newly diagnosed GD, antithyroid drugs for less than 3 months. From PBMCs, RNA was extracted and then used to make the TCR library. The data belong to a study of regulatory T cells in long-lasting Graves disease. The CDR3 is made up of 13 amino acids. V was pared by 8 bases and J by 1 base, with 11 bases between. TCR beta libraries were built with iRepertoire HTBI primers and Arm-PCR of CDR3 regions. As processed by the authors: Gene usage covered about 60 TRBV and some 13 TRBJ segments. Using its own MiXCR run on the multiplex PCR reads, TCRdb lists one record per CDR3 protein. These V and J calls rely on TCRdb rather than the paper's analysis. The sample lists 530,000 or so distinct CDR3 sequences, about 16% occurring once. These data also featured in a second study, about T cells in Graves' hyperthyroidism and ophthalmopathy. That study reports: Most thyroid clonotypes with frequency above 0.001 were detected in blood.

Sequenced here: peripheral blood mononuclear cells (PBMCs), sampled at new diagnosis, from a patient treated with antithyroid drugs. The receptor's source is a man in his late teens or twenties with Graves disease. The V gene is TRBV12-3 or TRBV12-4, the J gene TRBJ1-1; D unresolved. The CDR3 DNA reads as TGTGCCAGCGGAGAAGGACCGAACACTGAAGCTTTCTTT. Its protein is CASGEGPNTEAFF.